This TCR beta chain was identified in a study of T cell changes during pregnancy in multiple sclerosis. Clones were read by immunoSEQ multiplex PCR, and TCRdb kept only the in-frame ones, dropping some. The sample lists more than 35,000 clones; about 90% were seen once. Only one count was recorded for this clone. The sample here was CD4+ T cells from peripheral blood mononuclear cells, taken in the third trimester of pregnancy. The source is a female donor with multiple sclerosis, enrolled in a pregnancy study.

CDR3 loop: CASRRDSYEQYF. The CDR3 coding sequence is TGTGCCAGCAGGCGAGACAGCTACGAGCAGTACTTC. The chain carries TRBV6-1 and TRBJ2-7, with a weak D call TRBD1 (5 bases). This CDR3 has 12 residues. V was cut by 6 bases and J by 3 bases, with 9 bases left in between. Germline V gene lookup returns CDR1 MNHNS and CDR2 SASEGT.